Sequencing of this T cell receptor beta chain was carried out in a study of T cells in Graves' hyperthyroidism and ophthalmopathy. RNA transcripts served as the template for amplifying TCR beta CDR3 regions. Primed by the HTBI set, a first-round RT-PCR was run on the TCR CDR3. TCRdb itself ran the multiplex PCR reads through MiXCR, one entry per CDR3 protein. The sample contains some 600,000 distinct CDR3 sequences, about 43% of which appear only once. Germline CDR1 LNHNV, CDR2 YYDKDF (reference sequence). The CDR3 is made up of 16 amino acids. Unmatched junction bases numbered 9, after V lost 3 bases and J lost 1 base.

Material for sequencing was peripheral blood or thyroid tissue (not recorded which). The clonotype was recovered from a woman aged 18-29 years with Graves' hyperthyroidism. The gene calls are TRBV15 and TRBJ2-7; 7 bases align to TRBD1. This CDR3 reads CATSSASGTVSYEQYF. The CDR3 DNA reads TGTGCCACCAGCAGCGCATCCGGGACAGTGTCCTACGAGCAGTACTTC.